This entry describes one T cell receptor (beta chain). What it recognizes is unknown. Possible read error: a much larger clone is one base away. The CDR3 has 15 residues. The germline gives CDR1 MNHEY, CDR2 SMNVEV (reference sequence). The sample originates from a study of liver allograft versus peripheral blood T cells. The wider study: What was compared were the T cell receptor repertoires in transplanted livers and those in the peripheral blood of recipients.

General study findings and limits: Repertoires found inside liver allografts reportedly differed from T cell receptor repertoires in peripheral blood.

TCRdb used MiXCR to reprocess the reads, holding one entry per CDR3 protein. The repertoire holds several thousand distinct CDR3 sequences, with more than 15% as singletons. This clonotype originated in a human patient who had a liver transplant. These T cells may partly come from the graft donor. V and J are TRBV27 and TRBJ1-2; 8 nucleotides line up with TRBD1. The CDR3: CTSSLIGRGLDGYTF. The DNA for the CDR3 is TGTACCAGCAGTTTGATAGGCAGGGGGCTTGATGGCTACACCTTC.